This passage covers 6 T cell receptor beta chains from one sample sequenced in a study of control samples from healthy donors and cancer patients. The repertoire was sequenced with immunoSEQ multiplex PCR; TCRdb's copy has only in-frame clones and lacks some. In the table there are tens of thousands of clones, more than 75% of which are singletons. Sequencing was done on a sample of PBMCs. All receptors derive from a woman in her fifties or sixties with lung cancer.

This chain joins TRBV6-5 and TRBJ1-2; no clear D gene. The CDR3 consists of 15 residues. V dropped 0 bases and J dropped 1 base, with 9 bases sitting between them. Germline V gives CDR1 MNHEY, CDR2 SVGAGI. Here the CDR3 reads CASSYSPRSNYGYTF. In nucleotides, the CDR3 is TGTGCCAGCAGTTACTCGCCCAGGAGTAACTATGGCTACACCTTC.

This clone is medium-sized within its sample. The J gene is TRBJ2-5, the V gene TRBV7-2; D remains ambiguous. Germline-derived CDR1 and CDR2 are SGHTA and FQGNSA. Between the trimmed V and J ends, which lost 2 bases and 6 bases, there was a span of 4 bases. The CDR3 length is 11 residues. The CDR3 here is CASSLTQTQYF. CDR3 DNA: TGTGCCAGCAGCTTAACCCAGACCCAGTACTTC. The full variable domain, its missing parts supplied by reference TRBV7-2 and TRBJ2-5, is GAGVSQSPSNKVTEKGKDVELRCDPISGHTALYWYRQSLGQGLEFLIYFQGNSAPDKSGLPSDRFSAERTGGSVSTLTIQRTQQEDSAVYLCASSLTQTQYFGPGTRLLVL.

The genes are TRBV5-4 and TRBJ2-1; 8 bases fit TRBD2. Germline assignment: CDR1 SGHNT and CDR2 YYREEE (reference sequence). This CDR3 comprises 16 residues. The ends lost 7 bases at V and 0 bases at J; junction bases unmatched: 9. The CDR3 protein is CASGRTSGGSYNEQFF. For the CDR3, the DNA is TGTGCCAGCGGACGGACCAGCGGGGGCTCCTACAATGAGCAGTTCTTC.

This rearrangement joins TRBV5-1 to TRBJ1-1; D possibly corresponds to TRBD1 (6 bases). Germline CDR1 SGHRS, CDR2 YFSETQ. This CDR3 comprises 16 residues. V was cut by 5 bases and J by 3 bases, with 20 bases left in between. In nucleotides, the CDR3 is TGCGCCAGCAGGCGACAGGTTAGGGGAGGGGACACTGAAGCTTTCTTT. It translates to CASRRQVRGGDTEAFF.

This chain links TRBV4-1 with TRBJ1-5, with TRBD1 as a possible D gene (6 bases). CDR1 MGHRA and CDR2 YSYEKL come from the germline V gene. The V end lost 0 bases, the J end lost 3 bases, and 9 bases lay between the germline ends. This CDR3 comprises 15 residues. CDR3: CASSQETGSNQPQHF. CDR3 DNA: TGCGCCAGCAGCCAAGAAACAGGGTCCAATCAGCCCCAGCATTTT.

This sequence joins TRBV19 and TRBJ1-1; no clear D gene. The V and J ends lost 7 bases and 0 bases respectively, with 9 bases between them. CDR3 length: 13 residues. CDR1 and CDR2 from the germline V gene are LNHDA and SQIVND (reference sequence). CDR3: CASKVTMNTEAFF. The CDR3 nucleotides are TGTGCCAGTAAGGTCACGATGAACACTGAAGCTTTCTTT.